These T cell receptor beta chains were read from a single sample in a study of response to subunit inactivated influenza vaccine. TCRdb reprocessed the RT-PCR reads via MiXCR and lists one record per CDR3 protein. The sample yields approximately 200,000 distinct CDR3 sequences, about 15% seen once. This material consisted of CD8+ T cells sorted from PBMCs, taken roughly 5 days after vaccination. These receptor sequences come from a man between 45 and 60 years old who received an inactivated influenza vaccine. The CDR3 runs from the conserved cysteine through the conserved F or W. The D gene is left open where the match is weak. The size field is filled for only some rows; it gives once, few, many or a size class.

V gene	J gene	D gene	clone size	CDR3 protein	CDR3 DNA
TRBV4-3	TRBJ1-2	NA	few	CASSQGFQEGLYGYTF	TGCGCCAGCAGCCAAGGATTTCAGGAGGGACTCTATGGCTACACCTTC
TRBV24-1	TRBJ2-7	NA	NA	CATSAEPQGAEQYF	TGTGCCACCAGTGCGGAGCCGCAGGGTGCCGAGCAGTACTTC
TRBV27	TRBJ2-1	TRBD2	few	CASSSRGGLITDEQFF	TGTGCCAGCAGCTCACGGGGGGGGCTAATTACGGATGAGCAGTTCTTC
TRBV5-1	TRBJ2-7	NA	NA	CASSFGGRLDEQYF	TGCGCCAGCAGCTTCGGGGGGCGCTTGGACGAGCAGTACTTC
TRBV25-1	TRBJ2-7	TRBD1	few	CASSEEDPGQGSYEQYF	TGTGCCAGCAGTGAAGAGGACCCGGGACAGGGGTCCTACGAGCAGTACTTC
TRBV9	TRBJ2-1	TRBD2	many	CASSVGTSGYNEQFF	TGTGCCAGCAGCGTAGGGACTAGCGGTTACAATGAGCAGTTCTTC
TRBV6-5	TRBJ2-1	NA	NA	CASSYSAEGRGEQFF	TGTGCCAGCAGTTACTCGGCCGAGGGGCGCGGAGAGCAGTTCTTC
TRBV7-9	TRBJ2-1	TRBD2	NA	CASSSERGPTYNEQFF	TGTGCCAGCAGCTCCGAGCGGGGGCCAACCTACAATGAGCAGTTCTTC
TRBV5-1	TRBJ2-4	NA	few	CASSLAVGDIQYF	TGCGCCAGCAGCTTGGCAGTGGGAGACATTCAGTACTTC
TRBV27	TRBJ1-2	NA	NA	CASSFSGGGYTF	TGTGCCAGCAGTTTTTCGGGTGGGGGCTACACCTTC
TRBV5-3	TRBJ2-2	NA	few	CARSLDPPGSPDTGELFF	TGTGCCAGAAGCTTGGATCCTCCGGGATCGCCGGACACCGGGGAGCTGTTTTTT
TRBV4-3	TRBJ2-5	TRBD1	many	CASSQWDRGRERETQYF	TGCGCCAGCAGCCAGTGGGACAGGGGGCGGGAAAGAGAGACCCAGTACTTC
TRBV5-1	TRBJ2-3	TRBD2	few	CASSLLTSGGTSTDTQYF	TGCGCCAGCAGCCTGCTAACTAGCGGGGGTACTAGCACAGATACGCAGTATTTT
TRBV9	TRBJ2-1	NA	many	CASSVDGVYNEQFF	TGTGCCAGCAGCGTAGACGGGGTGTACAATGAGCAGTTCTTC
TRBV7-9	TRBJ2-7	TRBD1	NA	CASSWGQGTSYEQYF	TGTGCCAGCAGTTGGGGACAGGGCACCTCCTACGAGCAGTACTTC
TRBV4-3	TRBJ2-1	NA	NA	CASSQEIKGNPDNEQFF	TGCGCCAGCAGCCAAGAAATCAAGGGGAATCCAGACAATGAGCAGTTCTTC
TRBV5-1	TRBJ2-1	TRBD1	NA	CASMPGQGYNEQFF	TGCGCCAGCATGCCGGGACAGGGATACAATGAGCAGTTCTTC
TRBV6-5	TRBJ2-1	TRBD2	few	CASSYSITSGNNEQFF	TGTGCCAGCAGTTACTCGATCACTAGCGGGAACAATGAGCAGTTCTTC
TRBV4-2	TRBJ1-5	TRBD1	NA	CASSRTGETIGQPQHF	TGTGCCAGCAGCCGGACAGGGGAAACAATAGGTCAGCCCCAGCATTTT
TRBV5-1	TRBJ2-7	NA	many	CASSLTDSIFYEQYF	TGCGCCAGCAGCTTGACAGACTCAATTTTCTACGAGCAGTACTTC
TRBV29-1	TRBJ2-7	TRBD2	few	CSVVVAGGGYEQYF	TGCAGCGTTGTGGTGGCGGGAGGAGGCTACGAGCAGTACTTC
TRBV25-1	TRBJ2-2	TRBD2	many	CASSEGLAGVTGELFF	TGTGCCAGCAGTGAAGGACTAGCGGGAGTGACCGGGGAGCTGTTTTTT
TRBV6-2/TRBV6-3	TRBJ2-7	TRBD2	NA	CASNIGLAYEQYF	TGTGCCAGCAATATCGGACTAGCCTACGAGCAGTACTTC
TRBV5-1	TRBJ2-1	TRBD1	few	CASSSSLGQGRNEQFF	TGCGCCAGCAGCTCATCCTTAGGACAGGGGAGGAATGAGCAGTTCTTC
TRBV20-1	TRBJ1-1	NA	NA	CSANPTEAFF	TGCAGTGCTAATCCGACTGAAGCTTTCTTT
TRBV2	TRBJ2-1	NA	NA	CAISIRSVAGYQHNEQFF	TGTGCCATCAGCATCCGGTCGGTAGCTGGCTATCAACACAATGAGCAGTTCTTC
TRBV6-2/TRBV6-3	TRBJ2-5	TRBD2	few	CASSPGLAGETQYF	TGTGCCAGCAGCCCAGGACTAGCGGGGGAGACCCAGTACTTC
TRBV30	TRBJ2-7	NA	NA	CAWREPGHAGYEQYF	TGTGCCTGGAGGGAACCTGGACACGCGGGGTACGAGCAGTACTTC